These 14 T cell receptor beta chains originate from one sample sequenced in a study of OX40 agonist ivuxolimab in advanced cancers. TCRdb's copy holds only in-frame clones and misses some; the assay was immunoSEQ multiplex PCR. The data show some 55,000 clones, approximately 93% seen once. The sample in question was CD4+ or CD8+ T cells sorted from blood, obtained in a trial of the OX40 agonist ivuxolimab. The receptors were sampled from an adult with an advanced solid tumor such as melanoma, head and neck, liver or kidney cancer.

The chain employs TRBV29-1 and TRBJ2-3; D is undetermined. The CDR3 is 12 residues long. V was trimmed by 5 bases and J by 1 base, leaving 7 bases between them. Germline V gene sequence: CDR1 SQVTM, CDR2 ANQGSEA. The CDR3 reads CSVSRRTDTQYF. Here the CDR3 DNA reads TGCAGCGTTTCGAGACGCACAGATACGCAGTATTTT.

This CDR3 reads CASKSDGNTEAFF. CDR3 sequence (DNA): TGTGCCAGCAAGTCGGACGGGAACACTGAAGCTTTCTTT. J is TRBJ1-1 and V is TRBV2, with D unclear. The germline CDR1 and CDR2 sequences are SNHLY and FYNNEI. Between the trimmed V and J ends, which lost 7 bases and 1 base, there was a span of 10 bases. CDR3 length: 13 residues. The full variable domain, its missing parts supplied by reference TRBV2 and TRBJ1-1, is EPEVTQTPSHQVTQMGQEVILRCVPISNHLYFYWYRQILGQKVEFLVSFYNNEISEKSEIFDDQFSVERPDGSNFTLKIRSTKLEDSAMYFCASKSDGNTEAFFGQGTRLTVV.

This rearrangement joins TRBV5-1 to TRBJ2-4; no definite D call. With 4 bases removed from V and 2 bases from J, the gap between germline ends came to 16 bases. The germline V gene has CDR1 SGHRS and CDR2 YFSETQ. The CDR3 consists of 16 residues. The CDR3 loop is CASSVGPGVTKNIQYF. The CDR3 DNA reads TGCGCCAGCAGCGTAGGCCCTGGAGTGACCAAAAACATTCAGTACTTC.

The chain is built from TRBV5-4 and TRBJ2-7, with 13 nucleotides matching TRBD2. The CDR3 extends over 18 amino acids. Germline V gene data show CDR1 as SGHNT and CDR2 as YYREEE (reference sequence). The V gene end was trimmed by 4 bases and the J gene end by 3 bases; junction bases not matched to a gene: 13. CDR3 amino acids: CASSQDAGGLAGFYEQYF. The CDR3 DNA reads TGTGCCAGCAGCCAAGATGCGGGGGGACTAGCGGGATTCTACGAGCAGTACTTC.

This clone was seen more than once but under ten times. The chain combines TRBV19 with TRBJ1-5; a possible D gene is TRBD1 (6 bases). CDR1 is LNHDA and CDR2 is SQIVND in the germline V gene (reference sequence). This CDR3 region has 13 residues. V shed 7 bases and J shed 5 bases, with 12 bases lying between them. The CDR3 loop reads CASTDRSHQPQHF. In nucleotides, the CDR3 is TGTGCCAGTACTGACAGGAGCCATCAGCCCCAGCATTTT.

V usage is TRBV10-3 and J usage is TRBJ1-1, with 9 bases fitting TRBD1. V dropped 2 bases and J dropped 5; count of bases not matched to a gene: 6. This CDR3 has 15 residues. CDR1 is ENHRY, CDR2 SYGVKD, per germline. As DNA, the CDR3 is TGTGCCATCAGTGAGAGACGGACAGGGGAAACTGAAGCTTTCTTT. It translates to CAISERRTGETEAFF.

The chain combines TRBV5-4 with TRBJ2-7; D is unresolved. The CDR3 sequence is 17 residues long. Germline CDR1 reads SGHNT; CDR2 reads YYREEE (reference sequence). The V gene lost 0 bases and the J gene lost 0 bases, with 16 bases spanning the gap. This CDR3 reads CASSLEAASFSSYEQYF. The CDR3 nucleotides are TGTGCCAGCAGCTTGGAGGCAGCCAGCTTTTCCTCCTACGAGCAGTACTTC.

This chain connects TRBV7-3 to TRBJ2-5; 10 nucleotides agree with TRBD1. This CDR3 spans 16 amino acids. The V segment lost 5 bases and the J segment 4 bases; nucleotides outside the gene matches: 10. The germline gives CDR1 SGHTA, CDR2 FQGTGA. CDR3 region: CASSQRGTGEGETQYF. The CDR3 nucleotides are TGTGCCAGCAGCCAGAGGGGGACAGGGGAGGGAGAGACCCAGTACTTC.

The rearrangement joins TRBV5-1 to TRBJ2-5; 12 bases are shared with TRBD2. V gave up 4 bases and J gave up 3 bases; unmatched junction bases: 4. CDR1 SGHRS and CDR2 YFSETQ come from the germline V gene. The CDR3 extends over 15 amino acids. CDR3 protein: CASSPWTSGKETQYF. CDR3 in DNA: TGCGCCAGCAGCCCCTGGACTAGCGGGAAAGAGACCCAGTACTTC.

The chain uses TRBV27 and TRBJ2-1; D is undetermined. The germline gives CDR1 MNHEY, CDR2 SMNVEV (reference sequence). There are 14 residues in the CDR3. Trimming took off 0 bases at V and 5 bases at J, with 8 bases between the two ends. CDR3 amino acids: CASSLSMGNNEQFF. CDR3 DNA: TGTGCCAGCAGTTTATCGATGGGCAACAATGAGCAGTTCTTC.

V and J are TRBV5-6 and TRBJ2-7; 9 bases map to TRBD2. The CDR3 contains 16 residues. With V trimmed by 0 bases and J by 6 bases, 10 bases remained unmatched. Germline CDR1 reads SGHDT; CDR2 reads YYEEEE. CDR3 bases: TGTGCCAGCAGCTTGGTGGCCGGGGGACTAGCCCGCGAGCAGTACTTC. This sequence encodes CASSLVAGGLAREQYF.

This rearrangement joins TRBV7-9 to TRBJ2-4; D perhaps matches TRBD1 (7 bases). The ends were cut back, 5 bases at V and 9 bases at J, with 20 bases in the middle. Per germline, CDR1 SEHNR and CDR2 FQNEAQ (reference sequence). The CDR3 is 15 amino acids. The CDR3 coding sequence is TGTGCCAGCAGCCTCGGGACAGCGGGTCATAGCATTCAGTACTTC. Protein: CASSLGTAGHSIQYF. Looking up the rest from reference TRBV7-9 and TRBJ2-4 gives the full variable domain: DTGVSQNPRHKITKRGQNVTFRCDPISEHNRLYWYRQTLGQGPEFLTYFQNEAQLEKSRLLSDRFSAERPKGSFSTLEIQRTEQGDSAMYLCASSLGTAGHSIQYFGAGTRLSVL.

V gene TRBV7-2 combines with J gene TRBJ1-5; 8 bases match TRBD1. The length of the CDR3 is 14 residues. J lost 4 bases, V lost 5 bases, and 4 bases had no gene match. CDR1 is SGHTA and CDR2 is FQGNSA in the germline V gene. The CDR3 region is CASSQGQANQPQHF. The CDR3 DNA is TGTGCCAGCAGCCAGGGACAGGCGAATCAGCCCCAGCATTTT.

This rearrangement joins TRBV6-5 to TRBJ1-2; no definite D call. Germline V gives CDR1 MNHEY, CDR2 SVGAGI. The CDR3 runs 14 residues. The germline V and J ends were trimmed by 6 bases and 7 bases, with 18 bases remaining between them. The CDR3 DNA is TGTGCCAGCAGGGGCCCGGGAGCTCCGATTGGCTACACCTTC. Residues: CASRGPGAPIGYTF.